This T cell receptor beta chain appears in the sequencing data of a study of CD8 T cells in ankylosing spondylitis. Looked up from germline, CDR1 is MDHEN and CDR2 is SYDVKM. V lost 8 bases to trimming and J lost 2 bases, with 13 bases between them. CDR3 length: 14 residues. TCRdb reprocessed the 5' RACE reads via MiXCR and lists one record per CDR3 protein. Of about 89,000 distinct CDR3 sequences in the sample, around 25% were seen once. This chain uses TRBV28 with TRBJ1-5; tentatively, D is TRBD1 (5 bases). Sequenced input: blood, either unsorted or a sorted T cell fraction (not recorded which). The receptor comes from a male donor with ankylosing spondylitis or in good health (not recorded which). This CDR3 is CASRGSIGNQPQHF. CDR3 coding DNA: TGTGCCAGCCGGGGCAGTATAGGCAATCAGCCCCAGCATTTT.